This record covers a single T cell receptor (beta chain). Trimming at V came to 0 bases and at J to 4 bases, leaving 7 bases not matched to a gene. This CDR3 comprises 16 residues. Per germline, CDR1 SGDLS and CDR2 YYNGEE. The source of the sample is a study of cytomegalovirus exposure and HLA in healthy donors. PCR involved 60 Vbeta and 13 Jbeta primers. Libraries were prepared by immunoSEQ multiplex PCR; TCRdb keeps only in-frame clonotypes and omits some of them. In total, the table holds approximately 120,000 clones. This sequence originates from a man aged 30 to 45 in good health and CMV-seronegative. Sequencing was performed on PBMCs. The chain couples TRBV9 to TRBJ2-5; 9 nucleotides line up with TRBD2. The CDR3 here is CASSVGPAGGSETQYF. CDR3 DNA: TGTGCCAGCAGCGTAGGGCCAGCGGGAGGATCAGAGACCCAGTACTTC.